This record covers a single T cell receptor (beta chain). This entry belongs to a study of blood T cell repertoires in COVID-19. At the level of the study: Donors in the United States, Italy and Spain gave samples during acute or convalescent COVID-19. Sample material is recorded as cDNA or gDNA derived from T cells, B-cell-depleted T cells, or PBMCs.

Germline trimming cut 5 bases from V and 0 bases from J; bases unmatched to any gene: 19. The CDR3 has 18 amino acids. Germline values: CDR1 GTSNPN, CDR2 SVGIG (reference sequence). Sequenced by immunoSEQ multiplex PCR; TCRdb stores in-frame clones only, minus some. The sample contains about 75,000 clones, more than 75% of which appear only once. This receptor was obtained from a human donor in a cohort sampled during active COVID-19. Input material: peripheral blood. The gene calls are TRBV30 and TRBJ2-7; 7 nucleotides align to TRBD2. As DNA, the CDR3 is TGTGCCTGGGAGACGGGGGTGGTAGGGGCGGGAGCCTCCTACGAGCAGTACTTC. It codes for CAWETGVVGAGASYEQYF.